This T cell receptor (beta chain) was retrieved from a study of blood T cell repertoires in COVID-19. Clones were sequenced by immunoSEQ multiplex PCR, and TCRdb holds only the in-frame ones, with some missing. This repertoire shows under 300,000 clones, approximately 91% found once; its top ten account for 1% to 1.5%. Worth noting for this clone: This sample includes further DNA sequences coding for the same CDR3.

This receptor was identified in a human donor in a cohort exposed to, infected with or recovered from COVID-19 (not recorded which). The donor label of this sample is uncertain. Sequenced material: PBMCs or T cells enriched from blood (not recorded which).

DNA of the CDR3: TGTGCCAGCAGTTCCGGGAGGTCAAATCAGCCCCAGCATTTT. It codes for CASSSGRSNQPQHF. J is TRBJ1-5 and V is TRBV27; no clear D. Between the trimmed V and J ends, which lost 4 bases and 4 bases, there was a span of 11 bases. Germline V CDR1 and CDR2: MNHEY, SMNVEV (reference sequence). CDR3 length equals 14 residues.